These 12 T cell receptor beta chains came from one sample sequenced in a study of technical replicates of blood from a handful of donors. This table comes from immunoSEQ multiplex PCR, and its TCRdb copy is limited to in-frame clones, with some not included. The table records 60,000 or so clones, about 96% of them present only once. Source material: T cells isolated from PBMCs. Receptors were obtained from a human donor in good health.

J is TRBJ1-4 and V is TRBV9; D call uncertain. The germline V and J ends were trimmed by 4 bases and 3 bases, with 13 bases remaining between them. The CDR3 length is 15 residues. CDR1 and CDR2 from the germline V gene are SGDLS and YYNGEE. The CDR3 DNA is TGTGCCAGCAGCCCATGGACTGGGGCTAATGAAAAACTGTTTTTT. Translating gives CASSPWTGANEKLFF.

The V and J genes are TRBV18 and TRBJ2-7, with 8 bases identical to TRBD2. The junction had 5 bases not matched to a gene; V was cut back by 0 bases and J by 7 bases. The CDR3 consists of 14 residues. CDR1 is KGHSH, CDR2 LQKENI, per germline. The CDR3 loop is CASSPPEASGEQYF. In DNA, the CDR3 is TGTGCCAGCTCACCACCTGAGGCTAGCGGGGAGCAGTACTTC.

The chain has TRBV28 and TRBJ2-1; 9 bases line up with TRBD1. The germline V gene encodes CDR1 MDHEN and CDR2 SYDVKM. The J segment lost 15 bases and the V segment lost 5 bases, leaving 8 bases of the junction unmatched. The CDR3 has 12 amino acids. The CDR3 nucleotides read TGTGCCAGCAGTCTGCTACAGGGGGCGCGGTTCTTC. It yields the protein CASSLLQGARFF.

This chain joins TRBV7-9 and TRBJ2-3; 9 bases map to TRBD1. Germline V CDR1 and CDR2: SEHNR, FQNEAQ (reference sequence). The CDR3 spans 14 residues. Trimming took 1 base from V and 5 from J; bases not matched to a gene: 1. Here the CDR3 reads CASSLGTGEDTQYF. The CDR3, as DNA: TGTGCCAGCAGCTTAGGGACAGGGGAAGATACGCAGTATTTT.

V gene TRBV28 combines with J gene TRBJ2-7, with a tentative D call TRBD2 (8 bases). Germline values: CDR1 MDHEN, CDR2 SYDVKM. Deletions cut 5 bases from V and 9 bases from J, with 29 bases between. This CDR3 spans 17 amino acids. The CDR3 loop is CASSKVSSGPEGAVQYF. The CDR3 bases are TGTGCCAGCAGTAAAGTTTCTAGCGGGCCCGAGGGGGCCGTGCAGTACTTC. Full variable domain (rest looked up from reference TRBV28 and TRBJ2-7): DVKVTQSSRYLVKRTGEKVFLECVQDMDHENMFWYRQDPGLGLRLIYFSYDVKMKEKGDIPEGYSVSREKKERFSLILESASTNQTSMYLCASSKVSSGPEGAVQYFGPGTRLTVT.

This clone was detected only once. The chain has TRBV10-2 and TRBJ2-1, with D possibly matching TRBD2 (6 bases). From germline, CDR1 is WSHSY and CDR2 SAAADI. V shed 6 bases and J shed 8 bases, with 14 bases lying between them. The CDR3 is 13 amino acids. In DNA, the CDR3 is TGCGCCAGCAGACTAGCCAACTCCGATGAGCAGTTCTTC. Translation gives CASRLANSDEQFF.

The genes are TRBV2 and TRBJ2-1, with a tentative D call TRBD1 (6 bases). The CDR3 sequence is 12 residues long. Trimming cost V 6 bases and J 7 bases, with 10 bases left between them. The germline V gene encodes CDR1 SNHLY and CDR2 FYNNEI. The CDR3 reads CASSRTVNEQFF. CDR3 in DNA: TGTGCCAGCAGCCGGACAGTTAATGAGCAGTTCTTC. The complete variable domain, with remaining parts taken from reference TRBV2 and TRBJ2-1, reads EPEVTQTPSHQVTQMGQEVILRCVPISNHLYFYWYRQILGQKVEFLVSFYNNEISEKSEIFDDQFSVERPDGSNFTLKIRSTKLEDSAMYFCASSRTVNEQFFGPGTRLTVL.

The rearrangement joins TRBV15 to TRBJ1-2, with a possible D match to TRBD1 (5 bases). CDR1 LNHNV and CDR2 YYDKDF come from the germline V gene (reference sequence). V lost 4 bases and J 0 bases, leaving 12 bases between the germline ends. The CDR3 consists of 15 residues. CDR3 loop: CATSMGRGSNYGYTF. The CDR3 DNA follows: TGTGCCACCAGCATGGGGCGCGGTTCTAACTATGGCTACACCTTC.

The genes are TRBV2 and TRBJ2-1; unclear D gene. The CDR3 consists of 14 residues. V lost 6 bases to trimming and J lost 9 bases, with 18 bases between them. Per the germline V gene, CDR1 is SNHLY and CDR2 is FYNNEI. CDR3 sequence: CASRVNFGSPEQFF. CDR3 in DNA: TGTGCCAGCAGAGTCAATTTCGGGTCCCCTGAGCAGTTCTTC.

This clone was observed a single time. The chain has TRBV9 and TRBJ2-2, with 7 bases that match TRBD2. The CDR3 length is 17 residues. Germline V lookup: CDR1 SGDLS, CDR2 YYNGEE. V shed 4 bases and J 2 bases; nucleotides not matched to a gene: 11. CDR3 DNA: TGTGCCAGCAGCCCCTACCATGGGGGGGTTAACACCGGGGAGCTGTTTTTT. Residues: CASSPYHGGVNTGELFF.

CDR3 loop: CASSQGASTEAFF. CDR3 bases: TGTGCCAGCAGTCAGGGGGCGAGCACTGAAGCTTTCTTT. The chain has TRBV7-3 and TRBJ1-1; 8 nucleotides align to TRBD1. V lost 6 bases and J lost 4; bases outside the gene matches: 4. The germline V gene has CDR1 SGHTA and CDR2 FQGTGA. The CDR3 sequence is 13 residues long.

The chain carries TRBV30 and TRBJ1-5; maybe TRBD1 (5 bases). Germline lookup yields CDR1 GTSNPN and CDR2 SVGIG (reference sequence). The CDR3 contains 14 residues. The V gene lost 2 bases and the J gene lost 2 bases, with 10 bases spanning the gap. CDR3 DNA sequence: TGTGCCTGGAGTTCGGGGGGGTGCAATCAGCCCCAGCATTTT. Amino acid sequence: CAWSSGGCNQPQHF. The whole variable domain, filled in from reference TRBV30 and TRBJ1-5, reads SQTIHQWPATLVQPVGSPLSLECTVEGTSNPNLYWYRQAAGRGLQLLFYSVGIGQISSEVPQNLSASRPQDRQFILSSKKLLLSDSGFYLCAWSSGGCNQPQHFGDGTRLSIL.